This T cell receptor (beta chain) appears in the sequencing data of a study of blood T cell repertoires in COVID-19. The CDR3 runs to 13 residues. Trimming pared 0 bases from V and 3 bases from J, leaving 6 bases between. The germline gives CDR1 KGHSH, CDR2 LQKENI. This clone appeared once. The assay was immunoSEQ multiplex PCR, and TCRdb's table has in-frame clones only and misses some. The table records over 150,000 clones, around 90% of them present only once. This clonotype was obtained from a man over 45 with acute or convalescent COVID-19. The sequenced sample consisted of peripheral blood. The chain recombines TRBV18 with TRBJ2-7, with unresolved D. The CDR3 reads CASSPPNSYEQYF. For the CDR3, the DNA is TGTGCCAGCTCACCACCCAACAGCTACGAGCAGTACTTC.